The 18 T cell receptor beta chains below come from one sample, sequenced in a study of T-cell memory formation after mild COVID-19. TCRdb re-analysed the 5' RACE reads in MiXCR, keeping a single row per CDR3 protein. The sample lists just under 550,000 distinct CDR3 sequences, over 20% occurring once. The sample comprised PBMCs or a T cell subset sorted from them (not recorded which). The receptor set was obtained from an adult woman who had mild COVID-19 (a few samples of this study predate the infection). Cell type and time point are not known.

This clonotype has only a few counts. The chain joins TRBV7-6 to TRBJ2-3, with D possibly being TRBD2 (6 bases). Germline V gene lookup returns CDR1 SGHVS and CDR2 FNYEAQ. The CDR3 runs 16 residues. V was clipped by 4 bases and J by 2 bases, with 16 bases between them. CDR3 region: CASSWNSGQNTDTQYF. The CDR3 nucleotides read TGTGCCAGCAGCTGGAATAGCGGCCAGAACACAGATACGCAGTATTTT.

This chain uses TRBV6-5 with TRBJ2-3, with D possibly matching TRBD2 (6 bases). Germline CDR1 reads MNHEY; CDR2 reads SVGAGI. The CDR3 is made up of 15 amino acids. The V and J ends lost 6 bases and 0 bases respectively, with 13 bases between them. CDR3 sequence reads: CASSSTRSSTDTQYF. The CDR3 bases are TGTGCCAGCAGCTCGACTAGATCCAGCACAGATACGCAGTATTTT.

This CDR3 reads CASSVAGLYEQYF. Here the CDR3 DNA reads TGTGCCAGCAGTGTAGCGGGATTGTACGAGCAGTACTTC. This chain joins TRBV28 and TRBJ2-7, with 8 bases aligning to TRBD2. The CDR3 consists of 13 residues. Germline V lookup: CDR1 MDHEN, CDR2 SYDVKM. Trimming took 5 bases from V and 4 from J; bases not matched to a gene: 4.

This chain uses TRBV7-8 with TRBJ2-1, with TRBD2 matching over 11 bases. This CDR3 comprises 14 residues. Trimming cost V 4 bases and J 8 bases; bases outside gene matches: 4. CDR1 is SGHVS and CDR2 is FQNEAQ in the germline V gene. In DNA form, the CDR3 reads TGTGCCAGCAGCTCTAGCGGGAGGTACGATGAGCAGTTCTTC. Its translation: CASSSSGRYDEQFF. Combining the CDR3 with reference TRBV7-8 and TRBJ2-1 gives the whole variable domain GAGVSQSPRYKVAKRGQDVALRCDPISGHVSLFWYQQALGQGPEFLTYFQNEAQLDKSGLPSDRFFAERPEGSVSTLKIQRTQQEDSAVYLCASSSSGRYDEQFFGPGTRLTVL.

This clonotype was picked up many times. The chain employs TRBV2 and TRBJ2-3, with D maybe TRBD1 (5 bases). The CDR3 contains 13 residues. V was trimmed by 6 bases and J by 3 bases, leaving 10 bases between them. Germline lookup yields CDR1 SNHLY and CDR2 FYNNEI. The CDR3 is CASRGRGTDTQYF. The CDR3 DNA reads as TGTGCCAGCAGGGGAAGGGGAACAGATACGCAGTATTTT.

The chain has TRBV30 and TRBJ2-3; TRBD2 matches at 12 bases. V shed 0 bases and J 2 bases; nucleotides not matched to a gene: 6. The V gene's germline CDR1 is GTSNPN and CDR2 SVGIG (reference sequence). CDR3 length: 17 residues. The CDR3 reads CAWSVLRTSGNTDTQYF. CDR3 DNA sequence: TGTGCCTGGAGTGTACTCCGGACTAGCGGGAACACAGATACGCAGTATTTT.

The V gene is TRBV2, the J gene TRBJ2-7, with D possibly being TRBD2 (5 bases). Trimming shortened V by 6 bases and J by 3 bases, and 15 bases separated the two germline ends. From germline, CDR1 is SNHLY and CDR2 FYNNEI. CDR3 length: 14 residues. This chain's CDR3 is CASRGYKRVYEQYF. Written as DNA, the CDR3 is TGTGCCAGCAGGGGGTATAAGAGGGTCTACGAGCAGTACTTC.

Note on this clonotype: At one end the junction does not follow the germline gene, possibly because of a read error. The CDR3 protein is CASSEALHSTDKQYF. In DNA form, the CDR3 reads TGTGCCAGCAGTGAAGCTCTACATAGCACAGATAAGCAGTATTTT. The rearrangement uses TRBV2 and TRBJ2-3; no firm D call. The CDR3 extends over 15 amino acids. Germline assignment: CDR1 SNHLY and CDR2 FYNNEI.

J is TRBJ1-5 and V is TRBV6-6; D gene ambiguous. Germline V gene lookup returns CDR1 MNHNY and CDR2 SVGAGI (reference sequence). The CDR3 totals 15 residues. Trimming took off 2 bases at V and 2 bases at J, with 10 bases between the two ends. For the CDR3, the DNA is TGTGCCAGCAGTTACCGATGGGAAGGCAATCAGCCCCAGCATTTT. Translated, it gives CASSYRWEGNQPQHF.

The chain couples TRBV15 to TRBJ2-1, with 7 bases matching TRBD2. Germline CDR1 reads LNHNV; CDR2 reads YYDKDF (reference sequence). CDR3 size: 14 residues. V dropped 6 bases and J dropped 4; count of bases not matched to a gene: 6. The CDR3 loop reads CATRMGGVYNEQFF. DNA of the CDR3: TGTGCCACCAGAATGGGGGGGGTTTACAATGAGCAGTTCTTC.

In its sample, this clonotype was seen many times. This chain connects TRBV7-2 to TRBJ1-2; possibly TRBD1 for D (5 bases). CDR1 SGHTA and CDR2 FQGNSA come from the germline V gene. The length of the CDR3 is 15 residues. V was trimmed by 2 bases and J by 0 bases, leaving 10 bases between them. CDR3 amino acids: CASSLKTGPNYGYTF. The CDR3, as DNA: TGTGCCAGCAGCTTAAAAACAGGACCTAACTATGGCTACACCTTC.

The chain couples TRBV27 to TRBJ1-1; TRBD1 matches at 8 bases. The J segment lost 1 base and the V segment lost 7 bases, leaving 8 bases of the junction unmatched. This CDR3 is built from 15 residues. From germline, CDR1 is MNHEY and CDR2 SMNVEV (reference sequence). CDR3 DNA: TGTGCCAGCACCCGACAGGGGACAGGGAACACTGAAGCTTTCTTT. Translating gives CASTRQGTGNTEAFF.

The rearrangement links TRBV20-1 to TRBJ1-3; unclear D gene. The CDR3 is made up of 13 amino acids. Deletions cut 5 bases from V and 1 base from J, with 9 bases between. Germline CDR1 is DFQATT and CDR2 is SNEGSKA (reference sequence). The CDR3 DNA reads as TGCAGTGCTCTCTCAACTTCTGGAAACACCATATATTTT. Translation gives CSALSTSGNTIYF.

This clonotype occurred a few times. The chain employs TRBV27 and TRBJ2-3, with TRBD2 matching over 7 bases. J gave up 3 bases and V 4 bases, and 10 bases lay outside the gene matches. From germline, CDR1 is MNHEY and CDR2 SMNVEV (reference sequence). The length of the CDR3 is 16 residues. CDR3: CASSWVGGLRTDTQYF. The CDR3 nucleotides read TGTGCCAGCAGTTGGGTCGGGGGGTTAAGGACAGATACGCAGTATTTT.

This clonotype was found once. The chain employs TRBV4-1 and TRBJ2-3, with TRBD2 as a possible D gene (5 bases). Germline CDR1 and CDR2: MGHRA and YSYEKL. Between the trimmed V and J ends, which lost 0 bases and 4 bases, there was a span of 8 bases. The CDR3 length is 14 residues. Here the CDR3 reads CASSQERAADTQYF. In nucleotides, the CDR3 is TGCGCCAGCAGCCAAGAGCGGGCTGCAGATACGCAGTATTTT.

This clonotype turned up a few times. This chain connects TRBV3-1 to TRBJ2-7, with TRBD2 identical over 7 bases. Losses at the gene ends were 0 bases for V and 6 bases for J; bases not matched to a gene: 11. Germline V gene data show CDR1 as LGHDT and CDR2 as YNNKEL (reference sequence). There are 16 residues in the CDR3. CDR3 sequence (DNA): TGTGCCAGCAGCCAAGATTTTGCCGCGGGAGCTGCCGAGCAGTACTTC. Translated, it gives CASSQDFAAGAAEQYF.

The rearrangement uses TRBV9 and TRBJ2-3, with TRBD1 identical over 9 bases. Trimming cost V 4 bases and J 3 bases; bases outside gene matches: 12. The CDR3 consists of 17 residues. The V gene's germline CDR1 is SGDLS and CDR2 YYNGEE. The CDR3 protein is CASSPPPGQGITDTQYF. The CDR3 nucleotides are TGTGCCAGCAGCCCCCCACCGGGACAGGGTATAACAGATACGCAGTATTTT. Looking up the rest from reference TRBV9 and TRBJ2-3 gives the full variable domain: DSGVTQTPKHLITATGQRVTLRCSPRSGDLSVYWYQQSLDQGLQFLIQYYNGEERAKGNILERFSAQQFPDLHSELNLSSLELGDSALYFCASSPPPGQGITDTQYFGPGTRLTVL.

The chain is built from TRBV27 and TRBJ2-2, with D maybe TRBD1 (5 bases). CDR1 and CDR2 from the germline V gene are MNHEY and SMNVEV (reference sequence). This CDR3 is 15 amino acids long. Trimming left V 2 bases short and J 4 bases short, with 11 bases between. In nucleotides, the CDR3 is TGTGCCAGCAGTTTAAGGGGCGGAGTCACCGGGGAGCTGTTTTTT. This gives the protein CASSLRGGVTGELFF.